This TCR beta chain comes out of a study of OX40 agonist ivuxolimab in advanced cancers. Overall study context: Ivuxolimab, an antibody acting as an agonist of OX40 (CD134), was used to treat patients. Study-wide results and caveats: The study observed clonal expansion of CD4+ and CD8+ blood T cells by week 6 at 0.1 to 3.0 mg/kg. Some of the nonresponding patients also showed low levels of normalized T-cell clonal expansion.

Baseline was the first blood sampling point, followed by cycle 4 day 1 and cycle 7 day 1. Comment on this clone: Antigen unknown.

In germline, CDR1 is MNHNS, CDR2 SASEGT. Deletions cut 4 bases from V and 2 bases from J, with 15 bases between. The CDR3 totals 16 residues. Only in-frame clones appear in the TCRdb table, and some are missing; sequencing was by immunoSEQ multiplex PCR. The data hold some 90,000 clones, with around 90% observed a single time. The sequence derives from an adult with an advanced solid tumor such as melanoma, head and neck, liver or kidney cancer. The genes are TRBV6-1 and TRBJ2-1; perhaps TRBD2 as D (5 bases). The source was CD4+ or CD8+ T cells sorted from blood, collected in a trial of the OX40 agonist ivuxolimab. The CDR3 region is CASSATLSGAYNEQFF. The CDR3 coding sequence is TGTGCCAGCAGTGCCACTTTGAGCGGAGCCTACAATGAGCAGTTCTTC.